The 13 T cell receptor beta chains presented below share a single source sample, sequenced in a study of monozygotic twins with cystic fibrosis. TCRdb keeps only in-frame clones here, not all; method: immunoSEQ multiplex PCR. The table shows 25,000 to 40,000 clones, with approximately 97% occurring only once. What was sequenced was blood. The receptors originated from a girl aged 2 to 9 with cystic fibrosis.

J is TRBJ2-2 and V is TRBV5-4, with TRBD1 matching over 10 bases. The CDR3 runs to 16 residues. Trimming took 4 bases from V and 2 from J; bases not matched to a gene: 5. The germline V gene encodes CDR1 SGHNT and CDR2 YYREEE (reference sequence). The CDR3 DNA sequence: TGTGCCAGCAGCGTACGACAGGGGGCAAACACCGGGGAGCTGTTTTTT. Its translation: CASSVRQGANTGELFF.

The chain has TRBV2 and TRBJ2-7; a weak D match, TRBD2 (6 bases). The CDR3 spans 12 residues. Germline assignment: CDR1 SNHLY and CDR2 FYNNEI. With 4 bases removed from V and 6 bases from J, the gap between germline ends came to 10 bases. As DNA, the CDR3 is TGTGCCAGCAGTGCGGACTACCCCGAGCAGTACTTC. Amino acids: CASSADYPEQYF.

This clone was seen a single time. Written as DNA, the CDR3 is TGCGCCAGCAGCTTTCCGGGACAGGGTGTCAATGAGCAGTTCTTC. Amino acid sequence: CASSFPGQGVNEQFF. V gene TRBV5-1 combines with J gene TRBJ2-1; 9 positions agree with TRBD1. Germline V gene data show CDR1 as SGHRS and CDR2 as YFSETQ. Losses at the gene ends were 2 bases for V and 6 bases for J; bases not matched to a gene: 6. This CDR3 has 15 amino acids.

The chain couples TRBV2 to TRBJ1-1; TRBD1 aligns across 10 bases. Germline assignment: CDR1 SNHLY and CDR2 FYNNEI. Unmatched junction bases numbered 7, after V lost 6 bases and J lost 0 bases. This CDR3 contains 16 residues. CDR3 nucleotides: TGTGCCAGCAGGGCCGGGACAGGGGCCATGAACACTGAAGCTTTCTTT. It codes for CASRAGTGAMNTEAFF.

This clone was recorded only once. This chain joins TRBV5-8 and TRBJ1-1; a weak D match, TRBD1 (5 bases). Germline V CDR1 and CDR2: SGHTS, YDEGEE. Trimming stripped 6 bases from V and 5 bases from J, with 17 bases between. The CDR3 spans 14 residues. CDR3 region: CASTELSGSTEAFF. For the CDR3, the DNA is TGTGCCAGCACTGAACTATCAGGGTCAACTGAAGCTTTCTTT.

DNA for the CDR3: TGCGCCAGCAGCCAAGTAATCTTCCCGGACAATGAGCAGTTCTTC. This gives the protein CASSQVIFPDNEQFF. The chain combines TRBV4-1 with TRBJ2-1; D uncertain. The CDR3 has 15 amino acids. Trimming shortened V by 1 base and J by 5 bases, and 12 bases separated the two germline ends. Per the germline V gene, CDR1 is MGHRA and CDR2 is YSYEKL.

CDR3 in DNA: TGCGCCAGCAGTGAGGGGAATTCACCCCTCCACTTT. Its translation is CASSEGNSPLHF. This chain uses TRBV10-1 with TRBJ1-6; D remains unclear. V lost 2 bases, J lost 7 bases, and 3 bases lay in between. The CDR3 is made up of 12 amino acids. CDR1 WNHNN and CDR2 SYGVQD come from the germline V gene (reference sequence).

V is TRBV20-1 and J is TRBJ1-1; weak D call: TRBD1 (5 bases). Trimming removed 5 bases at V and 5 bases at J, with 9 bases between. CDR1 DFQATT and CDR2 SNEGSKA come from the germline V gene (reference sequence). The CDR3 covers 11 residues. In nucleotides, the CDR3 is TGCAGTGCTCCAGGGTGGACTGAAGCTTTCTTT. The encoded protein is CSAPGWTEAFF.

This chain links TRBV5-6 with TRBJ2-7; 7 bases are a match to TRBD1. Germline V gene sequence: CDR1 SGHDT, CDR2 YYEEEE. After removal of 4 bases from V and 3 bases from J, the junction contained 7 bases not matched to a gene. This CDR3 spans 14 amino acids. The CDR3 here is CASSEDRERYEQYF. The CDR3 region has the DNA TGTGCCAGCAGCGAAGACAGGGAGCGCTACGAGCAGTACTTC.

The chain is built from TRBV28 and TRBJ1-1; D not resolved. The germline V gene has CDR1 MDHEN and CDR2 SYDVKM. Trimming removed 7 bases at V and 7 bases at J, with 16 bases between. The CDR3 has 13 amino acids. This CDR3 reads CASTSDRLLEAFF. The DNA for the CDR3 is TGTGCCAGCACCTCGGACCGACTGCTTGAAGCTTTCTTT. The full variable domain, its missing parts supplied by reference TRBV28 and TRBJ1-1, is DVKVTQSSRYLVKRTGEKVFLECVQDMDHENMFWYRQDPGLGLRLIYFSYDVKMKEKGDIPEGYSVSREKKERFSLILESASTNQTSMYLCASTSDRLLEAFFGQGTRLTVV.

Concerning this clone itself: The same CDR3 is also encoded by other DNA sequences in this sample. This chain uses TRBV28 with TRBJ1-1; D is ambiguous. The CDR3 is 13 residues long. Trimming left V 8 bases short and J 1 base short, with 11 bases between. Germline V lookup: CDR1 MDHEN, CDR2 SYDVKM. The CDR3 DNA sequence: TGTGCCAGCTCATACCGTGGGAACACTGAAGCTTTCTTT. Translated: CASSYRGNTEAFF.

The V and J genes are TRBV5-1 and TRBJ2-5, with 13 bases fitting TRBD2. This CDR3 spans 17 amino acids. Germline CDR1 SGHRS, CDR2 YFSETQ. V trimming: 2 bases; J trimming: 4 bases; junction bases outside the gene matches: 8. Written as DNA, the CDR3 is TGCGCCAGCAGCTTCCTACTAGCGGGAGGGTTTGTAGAGACCCAGTACTTC. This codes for CASSFLLAGGFVETQYF.

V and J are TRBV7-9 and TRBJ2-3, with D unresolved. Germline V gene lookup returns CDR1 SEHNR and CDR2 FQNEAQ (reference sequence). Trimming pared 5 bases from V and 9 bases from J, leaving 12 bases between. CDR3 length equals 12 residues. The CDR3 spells CASSPPGPTQYF. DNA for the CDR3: TGTGCCAGCAGCCCCCCCGGTCCAACGCAGTATTTT.